Listed here are 27 T cell receptor beta chains from one sample, sequenced in a study of T cell responses to AZD1222 COVID-19 vaccine (dated by TCRdb to the early 2020s). The receptor library was made with the immunoSEQ multiplex PCR assay. Not all clones reach the TCRdb copy of this immuneACCESS table, which keeps in-frame sequences only. Checked studies attribute under half of the gap to unresolved V genes and leave the rest unexplained. This sample gives more than 85,000 clones in total; approximately 91% of them show up just once. In total, the top ten clones hold roughly 13% of the sample. In the paper's terms, the time point label means: baseline before first vaccination. This specimen's treatment or condition label, interpreted: meningococcal conjugate vaccine given as trial control. The starting material was peripheral blood, obtained on day 0 of MenACWY control vaccination. These receptors were collected from an adult in good health.

The chain uses TRBV19 and TRBJ2-1, with 13 bases lining up with TRBD2. The germline gives CDR1 LNHDA, CDR2 SQIVND (reference sequence). Trimming at V came to 7 bases and at J to 3 bases, leaving 6 bases not matched to a gene. The CDR3 runs 16 residues. The CDR3 bases are TGTGCCAGTACCCCGGGACTAGCGGGGAACTACAATGAGCAGTTCTTC. Its protein product is CASTPGLAGNYNEQFF.

This chain joins TRBV3-1 (or the pseudogene TRBV3-2) and TRBJ2-7; 11 nucleotides align to TRBD2. There are 14 residues in the CDR3. Germline V gene sequence: CDR1 LGHDT, CDR2 YNNKEL (reference sequence). J was trimmed by 3 bases and V by 3 bases; bases with no gene match: 1. This CDR3 is CASSHLAGGYEQYF. For the CDR3, the DNA is TGTGCCAGCAGCCACCTAGCGGGAGGCTACGAGCAGTACTTC.

This chain uses TRBV4-1 with TRBJ2-7; 9 positions agree with TRBD1. V was pared by 4 bases and J by 2 bases, with 3 bases of the junction left unmatched. The CDR3 runs 14 residues. Per germline, CDR1 MGHRA and CDR2 YSYEKL. CDR3: CASSPRTGAYEQYF. Written as DNA, the CDR3 is TGCGCCAGCAGCCCCCGGACAGGGGCCTACGAGCAGTACTTC.

The chain couples TRBV4-2 to TRBJ1-1; 12 bases map to TRBD1. The V and J ends lost 8 bases and 4 bases, in that order; junction bases with no gene match: 8. The CDR3 runs to 15 residues. Germline assignment: CDR1 LGHNA and CDR2 YNFKEQ. CDR3 residues: CASVSGQGAPTEAFF. For the CDR3, the DNA is TGTGCCAGCGTCTCGGGACAGGGGGCCCCCACTGAAGCTTTCTTT.

The chain employs TRBV28 and TRBJ2-2; no clear D gene. Trimming left V 2 bases short and J 3 bases short, with 7 bases between. The CDR3 sequence is 14 residues long. From germline, CDR1 is MDHEN and CDR2 SYDVKM. CDR3: CASSLGQYTGELFF. DNA for the CDR3: TGTGCCAGCAGTTTAGGGCAGTACACCGGGGAGCTGTTTTTT.

This clone was counted once. The J gene is TRBJ1-1, the V gene TRBV30; perhaps TRBD1 as D (5 bases). The germline V gene encodes CDR1 GTSNPN and CDR2 SVGIG (reference sequence). V lost 2 bases and J 7 bases, leaving 8 bases between the germline ends. This CDR3 has 11 residues. CDR3 amino acids: CAWSYQGEAFF. The CDR3, as DNA: TGTGCCTGGAGTTACCAGGGTGAAGCTTTCTTT.

V and J are TRBV19 and TRBJ2-5; possible D gene TRBD1, 6 bases. CDR1 is LNHDA, CDR2 SQIVND, per germline (reference sequence). The CDR3 totals 13 residues. Deletions cut 6 bases from V and 5 bases from J, with 13 bases between. CDR3 DNA: TGTGCCAGTAGACAAACAGGGACGGAGACCCAGTACTTC. It yields the protein CASRQTGTETQYF.

The V call is TRBV6-5, the J call TRBJ1-4; the D is unclear. The CDR3 totals 11 residues. V dropped 7 bases and J dropped 17 bases, with 17 bases sitting between them. Per the germline V gene, CDR1 is MNHEY and CDR2 is SVGAGI. The CDR3 here is CASTLGGYEFF. CDR3 nucleotides: TGTGCCAGCACCCTAGGAGGGTACGAATTTTTT.

Regarding this clone: A read error may produce the germline difference seen at one junction end. This rearrangement joins TRBV4-2 to TRBJ2-3; no clear D. Germline CDR1 LGHNA, CDR2 YNFKEQ. CDR3 size: 14 residues. DNA of the CDR3: TGTGCCAGCAGCCAAGATCGATTCCCCAATAAGGTGAATTTT. It encodes CASSQDRFPNKVNF.

The chain recombines TRBV6-5 with TRBJ2-7, with 12 bases fitting TRBD2. The V gene's germline CDR1 is MNHEY and CDR2 SVGAGI. The CDR3 spans 13 residues. J gave up 4 bases and V 6 bases, and 1 base lay outside the gene matches. CDR3 residues: CASRTSGSYEQYF. In nucleotides, the CDR3 is TGTGCCAGCAGGACTAGCGGGAGTTACGAGCAGTACTTC.

V gene TRBV9 combines with J gene TRBJ1-6, with 9 bases matching TRBD1. The CDR3 covers 17 residues. CDR1 is SGDLS, CDR2 YYNGEE, per germline. Trimming cost V 0 bases and J 7 bases; bases outside gene matches: 8. CDR3 amino acids: CASSVDHRGRENSPLHF. The CDR3 coding sequence is TGTGCCAGCAGCGTAGACCACAGGGGGCGGGAAAATTCACCCCTCCACTTT.

The chain combines TRBV10-3 with TRBJ1-2; D might be TRBD1 (5 bases). This CDR3 has 15 residues. CDR1 and CDR2 from the germline V gene are ENHRY and SYGVKD. V was pared by 7 bases and J by 0 bases, with 15 bases between. CDR3 loop: CAINGARASNYGYTF. The CDR3 bases are TGTGCCATCAATGGGGCCCGGGCGTCTAACTATGGCTACACCTTC.

The rearrangement links TRBV28 to TRBJ1-6; D is possibly TRBD1 (5 bases). CDR1 and CDR2 (germline): MDHEN, SYDVKM. The length of the CDR3 is 15 residues. The V end lost 10 bases, the J end lost 4 bases, and 17 bases lay between the germline ends. The CDR3 bases are TGTGCCACCGGCCGGGACGGCCAATATAATTCACCCCTCCACTTT. Residues: CATGRDGQYNSPLHF.

The genes are TRBV6-2 or TRBV6-3 and TRBJ2-1, with unresolved D. V was trimmed by 0 bases and J by 8 bases, leaving 17 bases between them. The CDR3 runs to 16 residues. Germline assignment: CDR1 MNHEY and CDR2 SVGEGT. CDR3 sequence (DNA): TGTGCCAGCAGTTACTCGGGGAACACGGGCGCGTATGAGCAGTTCTTC. Its translation is CASSYSGNTGAYEQFF.

The chain uses TRBV12-5 and TRBJ1-1, with D possibly matching TRBD1 (5 bases). The CDR3 has 12 amino acids. Germline V gives CDR1 LGHNT, CDR2 FRNRAP. V was clipped by 6 bases and J by 3 bases, with 8 bases between them. For the CDR3, the DNA is TGTGCTAGTGGGCAGGGTGACACTGAAGCTTTCTTT. Protein sequence: CASGQGDTEAFF.

V is TRBV21-1 and J is TRBJ1-5; the D call of TRBD1 is as the table states it, not checked on the DNA. TRBV21-1 is reported as a pseudogene. The CDR3 consists of 13 residues. The CDR3, as DNA: TGTGCCAGCAGCATAAAGGGGGTTCAGCCCCAGCATTTT. This encodes CASSIKGVQPQHF.

The gene calls are TRBV5-4 and TRBJ2-7; D gene unclear. Germline lookup yields CDR1 SGHNT and CDR2 YYREEE (reference sequence). The germline V and J ends were trimmed by 0 bases and 1 base, with 8 bases remaining between them. The CDR3 is made up of 14 amino acids. The chain's CDR3 is CASSLDVGSYEQYF. DNA of the CDR3: TGTGCCAGCAGCTTGGACGTGGGGTCCTACGAGCAGTACTTC.

This chain's CDR3 is CASSLSGSPSEQYF. In DNA form, the CDR3 reads TGTGCCAGCAGCCTTAGCGGGAGCCCCTCCGAGCAGTACTTC. The chain employs TRBV11-3 and TRBJ2-7, with TRBD2 identical over 9 bases. Germline assignment: CDR1 SGHNT and CDR2 YENEEA. The ends lost 5 bases at V and 6 bases at J; junction bases unmatched: 8. The CDR3 contains 14 residues.

The chain links TRBV19 to TRBJ1-1; D uncertain. This CDR3 has 13 residues. V was shortened by 3 bases and J by 1 base, with 6 bases between the two germline ends. Per the germline V gene, CDR1 is LNHDA and CDR2 is SQIVND (reference sequence). The DNA of the CDR3 is TGTGCCAGTAGTATGTCCCGGAACACTGAAGCTTTCTTT. This translates into CASSMSRNTEAFF.

The chain uses TRBV6-6 and TRBJ1-1, with D maybe TRBD1 (5 bases). V was trimmed by 2 bases and J by 3 bases, leaving 7 bases between them. Germline CDR1 and CDR2: MNHNY and SVGAGI (reference sequence). The CDR3 length is 13 residues. Written as DNA, the CDR3 is TGTGCCAGCAGTTACATCAGGGACACTGAAGCTTTCTTT. This encodes CASSYIRDTEAFF.

This sequence joins TRBV5-1 and TRBJ2-3, with a tentative D call TRBD2 (5 bases). CDR1 and CDR2 from the germline V gene are SGHRS and YFSETQ. This CDR3 spans 15 amino acids. V was pared by 2 bases and J by 0 bases, with 10 bases between. The CDR3 DNA is TGCGCCAGCAGCTTTGACGGGAAAAGCACAGATACGCAGTATTTT. This gives the protein CASSFDGKSTDTQYF. The full variable domain, completed using reference TRBV5-1 and TRBJ2-3, is KAGVTQTPRYLIKTRGQQVTLSCSPISGHRSVSWYQQTPGQGLQFLFEYFSETQRNKGNFPGRFSGRQFSNSRSEMNVSTLELGDSALYLCASSFDGKSTDTQYFGPGTRLTVL.

The chain links TRBV7-6 to TRBJ1-1; D is ambiguous. Trimming cost V 2 bases and J 1 base, with 5 bases left between them. This CDR3 has 13 residues. Germline V CDR1 and CDR2: SGHVS, FNYEAQ. Here the CDR3 reads CASSLRPNTEAFF. The DNA for the CDR3 is TGTGCCAGCAGCTTAAGGCCGAACACTGAAGCTTTCTTT.

The chain links TRBV18 to TRBJ2-7; 9 nucleotides line up with TRBD1. Germline trimming cut 1 base from V and 4 bases from J; bases unmatched to any gene: 5. Per the germline V gene, CDR1 is KGHSH and CDR2 is LQKENI. There are 15 residues in the CDR3. CDR3: CASSPLGQGLYEQYF. DNA for the CDR3: TGTGCCAGCTCACCACTAGGACAGGGGTTGTACGAGCAGTACTTC.

V usage is TRBV6-5 and J usage is TRBJ1-1; the match to TRBD1 covers 8 bases. Germline V gene sequence: CDR1 MNHEY, CDR2 SVGAGI. After removal of 5 bases from V and 5 bases from J, the junction contained 10 bases not matched to a gene. The CDR3 totals 15 residues. The CDR3 coding sequence is TGTGCCAGCAGTCCGCCATGGACAGGGAGGACTGAAGCTTTCTTT. Protein sequence: CASSPPWTGRTEAFF.

The V and J genes are TRBV7-2 and TRBJ2-5, with 12 nucleotides matching TRBD2. After removal of 5 bases from V and 13 bases from J, the junction contained 11 bases not matched to a gene. The length of the CDR3 is 14 residues. Germline V gene sequence: CDR1 SGHTA, CDR2 FQGNSA. As DNA, the CDR3 is TGTGCCAGCAGCCCCTCAGGACTAGCGGGGCTTTGGTACTTC. This translates into CASSPSGLAGLWYF.

CDR3 coding DNA: TGTGCCAGCAGCTTAGCGATTCCGGCATTCAACGAGCAGTACTTC. Protein: CASSLAIPAFNEQYF. This chain uses TRBV7-2 with TRBJ2-7, with no clear D. The CDR3 extends over 15 amino acids. CDR1 SGHTA and CDR2 FQGNSA come from the germline V gene. V was shortened by 0 bases and J by 5 bases, with 14 bases between the two germline ends.

The chain uses TRBV13 and TRBJ1-4, with TRBD1 identical over 8 bases. Germline V gives CDR1 PRHDT, CDR2 FYEKMQ (reference sequence). There are 14 residues in the CDR3. V was pared by 6 bases and J by 8 bases, with 8 bases of the junction left unmatched. CDR3: CASSFGQGVEKLFF. The CDR3 DNA sequence: TGTGCCAGCAGTTTCGGACAGGGAGTCGAAAAACTGTTTTTT.